The entry that follows covers one T cell receptor beta chain sequence. The antigen is unknown. These data come from a study of cytomegalovirus exposure and HLA in healthy donors. Whole-study findings and limits: Earlier findings revealed that most TCR beta V segments proved productive either about 90% or about 30% of the time.

The CDR3 is 13 residues long. The ends lost 4 bases at V and 8 bases at J; junction bases unmatched: 8. Per germline, CDR1 SGHRS and CDR2 YFSETQ. The PCR made use of 60 Vbeta and 13 Jbeta primers. Using immunoSEQ multiplex PCR, the repertoire was profiled, and TCRdb retains in-frame clones only, with some absent. Found here are over 100,000 clones, approximately 70% of them singletons; the top ten hold 8.7%. This clonotype was sampled from a man aged 30-40 years in good health and CMV-seropositive. The genes are TRBV5-1 and TRBJ1-2; the match to TRBD1 covers 7 bases. Material for sequencing was PBMCs. CDR3 in amino acids: CASSLDRPNGYTF. DNA of the CDR3: TGCGCCAGCAGCCTGGACAGGCCAAACGGCTACACCTTC.